One and the same sample provided the 2 T cell receptor beta chains below, sequenced in a study of cytomegalovirus exposure and HLA in healthy donors. Primers for the PCR totalled 60 Vbeta and 13 Jbeta. Measured with immunoSEQ multiplex PCR; TCRdb has only the in-frame clones, and not every one. This repertoire shows around 180,000 clones, 65% to 85% found once; its top ten account for approximately 6%. Sequencing was performed on PBMCs. The receptors stem from a woman under 40 in good health and CMV-seropositive.

The chain couples TRBV7-9 to TRBJ2-1, with TRBD2 identical over 11 bases. From germline, CDR1 is SEHNR and CDR2 FQNEAQ (reference sequence). With V trimmed by 4 bases and J by 1 base, 9 bases remained unmatched. The CDR3 has 18 amino acids. This chain's CDR3 is CASSSIAGGRGSYNEQFF. The CDR3 nucleotides read TGTGCCAGCAGCTCCATAGCGGGAGGGAGAGGGTCCTACAATGAGCAGTTCTTC.

This clone has just one count. The same CDR3 is also encoded by other DNA sequences in this sample. The chain couples TRBV7-2 to TRBJ1-2; D remains unclear. This CDR3 has 16 residues. Trimming took 2 bases from V and 4 from J, leaving 17 bases between them. In germline, CDR1 is SGHTA, CDR2 FQGNSA. The CDR3 nucleotides read TGTGCCAGCAGCTTAACGGGAGGGTACTCGAGCTATGGCTACACCTTC. Amino acids: CASSLTGGYSSYGYTF.